The rows below give T cell receptor beta chains drawn from one sample of a study of cytomegalovirus exposure and HLA in healthy donors. TCRdb keeps only in-frame clones here, not all; method: immunoSEQ multiplex PCR. The sample records more than 80,000 clones, less than 80% being singletons. Source material: PBMCs. Every receptor here comes from a woman between 40 and 55 years old in good health and CMV-seropositive. The CDR3 runs from the conserved cysteine through the conserved F or W. D genes are given only for firm matches.

V gene: TRBV28; D gene: .; J gene: TRBJ1-5; CDR3 protein: CASRPGGGRALNQPQHF
V gene: TRBV19; D gene: TRBD2; J gene: TRBJ2-1; CDR3 protein: CASSFSGRARNEQFF
V gene: TRBV30; D gene: .; J gene: TRBJ1-2; CDR3 protein: CAWISRQSYGYTF
V gene: TRBV28; D gene: .; J gene: TRBJ1-1; CDR3 protein: CASSLMAYTEAFF
V gene: TRBV29-1; D gene: TRBD2; J gene: TRBJ2-3; CDR3 protein: CSSGTSGSTDTQYF
V gene: TRBV5-1; D gene: TRBD1; J gene: TRBJ2-7; CDR3 protein: CASSLLTGSSYEQYF
V gene: TRBV7-9; D gene: TRBD1; J gene: TRBJ1-2; CDR3 protein: CASSLGQGADYGYTF
V gene: TRBV6-5; D gene: .; J gene: TRBJ1-1; CDR3 protein: CASSYGWSTEAFF
V gene: TRBV29-1; D gene: TRBD2; J gene: TRBJ2-1; CDR3 protein: CSVEETSGRIDEQFF
V gene: TRBV11-2; D gene: .; J gene: TRBJ2-2; CDR3 protein: CASSLPTNNPGELFF